This T cell receptor (beta chain) derives from a study of shared clonotypes between healthy human individuals. Study-wide background: For every donor, three CD4 naive, three CD4 memory, two CD8 naive and one CD8 memory plates were used.

Study results and limitations: Clonotypes not shared had lower generation probabilities than those common to all four donors. Estimated richness was generally greater in naive than memory subsets.

Deep was the level used in running the assay. Sequencing used immunoSEQ multiplex PCR; TCRdb keeps in-frame clones, though not all of them. Among 1,400,000 or so clones listed, approximately 98.5% were seen once. V was shortened by 0 bases and J by 7 bases, with 25 bases between the two germline ends. CDR1 is LNHNV and CDR2 is YYDKDF in the germline V gene (reference sequence). This CDR3 contains 19 residues. With respect to this clone: Its antigen is not known.

The receptor was isolated from a man aged 25-45 years in good health. Sequenced material: naive CD4+ T cells sorted from blood. Subset in this sample: CD45RA+ positively selected. The V and J genes are TRBV15 and TRBJ2-1; tentatively, D is TRBD1 (5 bases). CDR3 coding DNA: TGTGCCACCAGCAGAGATCATGCTTACCCCGGTGGGGCTATGAATGAGCAGTTCTTC. It specifies CATSRDHAYPGGAMNEQFF.